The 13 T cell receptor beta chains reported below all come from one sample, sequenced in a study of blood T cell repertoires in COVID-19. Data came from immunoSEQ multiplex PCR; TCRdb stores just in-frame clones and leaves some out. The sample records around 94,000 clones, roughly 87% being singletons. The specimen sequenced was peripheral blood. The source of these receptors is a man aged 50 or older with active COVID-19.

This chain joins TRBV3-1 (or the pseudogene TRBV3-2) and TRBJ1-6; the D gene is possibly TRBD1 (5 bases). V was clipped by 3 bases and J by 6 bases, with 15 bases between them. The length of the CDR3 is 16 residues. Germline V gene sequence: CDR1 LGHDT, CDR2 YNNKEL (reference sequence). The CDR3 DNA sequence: TGTGCCAGCAGCCACCTTACTCAGGGTGGTAATTCACCCCTCCACTTT. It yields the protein CASSHLTQGGNSPLHF.

As DNA, the CDR3 is TGTGCCAGCAGCTTGGCGGACAGGCGGAGTAATTCACCCCTCCACTTT. It translates to CASSLADRRSNSPLHF. The chain carries TRBV5-5 and TRBJ1-6, with 7 bases identical to TRBD1. J gave up 6 bases and V 0 bases, and 6 bases lay outside the gene matches. The CDR3 consists of 16 residues. CDR1 is SGHKS and CDR2 is YYEKEE in the germline V gene (reference sequence). The full variable domain, completed using reference TRBV5-5 and TRBJ1-6, is DAGVTQSPTHLIKTRGQQVTLRCSPISGHKSVSWYQQVLGQGPQFIFQYYEKEERGRGNFPDRFSARQFPNYSSELNVNALLLGDSALYLCASSLADRRSNSPLHFGNGTRLTVT.

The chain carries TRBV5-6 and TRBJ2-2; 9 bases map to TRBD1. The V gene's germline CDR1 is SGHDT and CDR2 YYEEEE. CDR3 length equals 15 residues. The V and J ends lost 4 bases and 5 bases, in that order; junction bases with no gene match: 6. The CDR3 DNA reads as TGTGCCAGCAGCGGACGGACAGGGGAGACCGGGGAGCTGTTTTTT. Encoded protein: CASSGRTGETGELFF.

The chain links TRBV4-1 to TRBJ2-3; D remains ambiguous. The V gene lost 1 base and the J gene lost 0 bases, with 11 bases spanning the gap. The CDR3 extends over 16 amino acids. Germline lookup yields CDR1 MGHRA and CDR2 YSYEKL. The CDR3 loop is CASSQAPLGSTDTQYF. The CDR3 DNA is TGCGCCAGCAGCCAAGCACCACTCGGTAGCACAGATACGCAGTATTTT.

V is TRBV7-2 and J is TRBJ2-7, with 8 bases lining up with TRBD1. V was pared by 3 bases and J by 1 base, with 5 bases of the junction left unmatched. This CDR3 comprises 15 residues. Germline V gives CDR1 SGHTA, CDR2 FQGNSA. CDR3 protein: CASSLGTGVSYEQYF. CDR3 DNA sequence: TGTGCCAGCAGCTTGGGGACAGGAGTATCCTACGAGCAGTACTTC.

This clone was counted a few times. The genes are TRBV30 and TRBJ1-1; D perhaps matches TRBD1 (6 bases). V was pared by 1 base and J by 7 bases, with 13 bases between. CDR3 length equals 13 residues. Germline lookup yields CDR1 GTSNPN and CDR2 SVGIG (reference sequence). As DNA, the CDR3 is TGTGCCTGGAGTGCAGGGGAATACTTTGAAGCTTTCTTT. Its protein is CAWSAGEYFEAFF.

The CDR3 region is CASSQAQLGTDDSDYEQYF. Written as DNA, the CDR3 is TGTGCCAGCAGCCAAGCTCAGCTAGGGACAGACGATTCCGACTACGAGCAGTACTTC. J is TRBJ2-7 and V is TRBV14, with 7 bases that match TRBD1. The CDR3 sequence is 19 residues long. The V and J ends lost 1 base and 3 bases, in that order; junction bases with no gene match: 18. Looked up from germline, CDR1 is SGHDN and CDR2 is FVKESK.

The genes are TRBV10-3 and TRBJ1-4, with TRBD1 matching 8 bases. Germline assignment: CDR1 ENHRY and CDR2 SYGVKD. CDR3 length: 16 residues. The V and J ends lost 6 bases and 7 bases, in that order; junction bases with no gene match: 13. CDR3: CAISDDRGNQIEKLFF. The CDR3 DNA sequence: TGTGCCATCAGCGACGACAGGGGAAACCAGATTGAAAAACTGTTTTTT.

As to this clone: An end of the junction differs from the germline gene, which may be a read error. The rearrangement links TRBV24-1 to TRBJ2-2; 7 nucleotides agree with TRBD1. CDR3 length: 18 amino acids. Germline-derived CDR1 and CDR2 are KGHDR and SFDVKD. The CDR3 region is CATSESGTAVAEHRGAVF. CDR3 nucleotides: TGTGCCACCAGTGAGTCCGGGACAGCAGTCGCAGAACACCGGGGAGCTGTTTTT.

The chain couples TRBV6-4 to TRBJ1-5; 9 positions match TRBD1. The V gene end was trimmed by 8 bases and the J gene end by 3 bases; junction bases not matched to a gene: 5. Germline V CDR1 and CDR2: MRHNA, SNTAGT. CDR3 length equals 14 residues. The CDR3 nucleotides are TGTGCCAGCTGGAGGACAGGGGACAATCAGCCCCAGCATTTT. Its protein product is CASWRTGDNQPQHF.

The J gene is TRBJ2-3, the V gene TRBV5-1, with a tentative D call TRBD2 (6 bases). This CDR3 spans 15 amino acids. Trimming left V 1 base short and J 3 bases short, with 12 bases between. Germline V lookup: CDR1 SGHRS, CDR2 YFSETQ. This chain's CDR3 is CASSLLRGPTDTQYF. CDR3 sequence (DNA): TGCGCCAGCAGCTTGTTGCGGGGTCCAACAGATACGCAGTATTTT.

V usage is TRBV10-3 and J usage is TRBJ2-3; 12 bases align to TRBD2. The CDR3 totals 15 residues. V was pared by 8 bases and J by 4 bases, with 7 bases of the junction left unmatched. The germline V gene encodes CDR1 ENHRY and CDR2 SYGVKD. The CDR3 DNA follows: TGTGCCATCCAAGGGGCTAGCGGGGGGGCAGATACGCAGTATTTT. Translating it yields CAIQGASGGADTQYF.

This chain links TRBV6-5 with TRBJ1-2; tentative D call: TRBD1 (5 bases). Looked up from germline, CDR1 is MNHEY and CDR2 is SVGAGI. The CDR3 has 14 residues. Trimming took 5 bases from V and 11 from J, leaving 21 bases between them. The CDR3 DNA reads TGTGCCAGCAGTAGCTTTGGAAAGGACCCAGGGTACACCTTC. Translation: CASSSFGKDPGYTF.